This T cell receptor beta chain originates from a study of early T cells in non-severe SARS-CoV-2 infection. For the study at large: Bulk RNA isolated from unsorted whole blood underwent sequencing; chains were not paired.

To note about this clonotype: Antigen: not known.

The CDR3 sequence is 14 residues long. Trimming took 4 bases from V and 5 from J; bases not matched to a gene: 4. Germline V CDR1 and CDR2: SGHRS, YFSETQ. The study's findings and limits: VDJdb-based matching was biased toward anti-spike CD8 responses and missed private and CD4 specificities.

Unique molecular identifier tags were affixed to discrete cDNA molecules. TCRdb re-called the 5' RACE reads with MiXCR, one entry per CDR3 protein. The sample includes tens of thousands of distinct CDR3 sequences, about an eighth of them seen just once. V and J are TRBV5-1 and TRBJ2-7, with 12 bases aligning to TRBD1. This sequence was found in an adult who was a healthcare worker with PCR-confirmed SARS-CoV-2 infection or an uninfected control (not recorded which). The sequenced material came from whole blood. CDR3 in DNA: TGCGCCAGCAGCATCCGGGACAGGGGGCACGAGCAGTACTTC. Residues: CASSIRDRGHEQYF.